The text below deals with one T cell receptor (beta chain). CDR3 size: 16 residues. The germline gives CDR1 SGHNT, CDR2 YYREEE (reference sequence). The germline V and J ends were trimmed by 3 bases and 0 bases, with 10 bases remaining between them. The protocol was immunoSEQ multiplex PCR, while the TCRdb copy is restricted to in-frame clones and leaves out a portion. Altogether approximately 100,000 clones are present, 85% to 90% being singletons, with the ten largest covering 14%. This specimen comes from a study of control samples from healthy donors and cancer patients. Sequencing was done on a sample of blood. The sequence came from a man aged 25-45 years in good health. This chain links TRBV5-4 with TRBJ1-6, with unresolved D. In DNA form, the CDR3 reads TGTGCCAGCAGCTGGCGACAAGACTCCTATAATTCACCCCTCCACTTT. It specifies CASSWRQDSYNSPLHF.